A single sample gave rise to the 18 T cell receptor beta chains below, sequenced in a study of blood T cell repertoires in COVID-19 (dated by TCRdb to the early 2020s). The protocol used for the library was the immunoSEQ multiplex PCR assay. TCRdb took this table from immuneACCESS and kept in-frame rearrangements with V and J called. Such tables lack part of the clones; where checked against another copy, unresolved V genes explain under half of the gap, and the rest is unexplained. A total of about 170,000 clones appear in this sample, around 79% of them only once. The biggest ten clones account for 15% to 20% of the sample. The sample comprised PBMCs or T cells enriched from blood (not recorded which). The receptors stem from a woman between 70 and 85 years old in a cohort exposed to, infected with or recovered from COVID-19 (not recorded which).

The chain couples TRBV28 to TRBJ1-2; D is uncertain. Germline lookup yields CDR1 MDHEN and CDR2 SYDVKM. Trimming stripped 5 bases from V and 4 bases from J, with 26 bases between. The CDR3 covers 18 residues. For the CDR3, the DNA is TGTGCCAGCAGTCCCCCCGGGCTTCGGATACGGACTTTCTATGGCTACACCTTC. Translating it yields CASSPPGLRIRTFYGYTF.

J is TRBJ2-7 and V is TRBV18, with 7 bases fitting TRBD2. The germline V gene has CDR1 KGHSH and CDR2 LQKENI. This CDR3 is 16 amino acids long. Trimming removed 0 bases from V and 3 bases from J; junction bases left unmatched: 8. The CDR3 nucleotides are TGTGCCAGCTCACCACCAGTCGGGACTATAGTCTACGAGCAGTACTTC. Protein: CASSPPVGTIVYEQYF.

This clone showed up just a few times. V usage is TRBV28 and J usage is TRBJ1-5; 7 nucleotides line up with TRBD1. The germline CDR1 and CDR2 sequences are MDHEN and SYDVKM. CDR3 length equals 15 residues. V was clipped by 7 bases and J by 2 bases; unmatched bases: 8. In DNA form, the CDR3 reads TGTGCCAGCAAGGGGACCCAGGGGGGCAATCAGCCCCAGCATTTT. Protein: CASKGTQGGNQPQHF.

This CDR3 reads CASTRTGTLIADEQFF. The CDR3 DNA follows: TGTGCCAGCACCAGGACAGGGACTCTCATCGCCGATGAGCAGTTCTTC. The rearrangement joins TRBV6-6 to TRBJ2-1, with 8 bases aligning to TRBD1. CDR3 size: 16 residues. After removal of 7 bases from V and 8 bases from J, the junction contained 16 bases not matched to a gene. From germline, CDR1 is MNHNY and CDR2 SVGAGI (reference sequence).

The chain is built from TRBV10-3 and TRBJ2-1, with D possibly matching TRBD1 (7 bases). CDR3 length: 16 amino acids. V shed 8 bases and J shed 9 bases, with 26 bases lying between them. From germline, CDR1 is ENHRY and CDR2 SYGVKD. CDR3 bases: TGTGCCATCTCCTTATCGGCGTCAGGGGGACTCAGTGAGCAGTTCTTC. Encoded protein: CAISLSASGGLSEQFF.

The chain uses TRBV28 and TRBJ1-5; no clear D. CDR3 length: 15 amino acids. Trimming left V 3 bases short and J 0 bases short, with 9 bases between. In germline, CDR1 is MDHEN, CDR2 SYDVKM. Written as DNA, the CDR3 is TGTGCCAGCAGTTTCCTGCCAGGTAGCAATCAGCCCCAGCATTTT. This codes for CASSFLPGSNQPQHF.

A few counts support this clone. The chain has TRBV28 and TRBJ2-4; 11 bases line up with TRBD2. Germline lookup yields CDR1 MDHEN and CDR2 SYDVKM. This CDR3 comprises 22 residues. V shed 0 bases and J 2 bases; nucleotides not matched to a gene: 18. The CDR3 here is CASSLWGLRVAGGPESKNIQYF. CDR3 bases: TGTGCCAGCAGTTTATGGGGGCTGAGGGTAGCGGGAGGGCCGGAGTCCAAAAACATTCAGTACTTC.

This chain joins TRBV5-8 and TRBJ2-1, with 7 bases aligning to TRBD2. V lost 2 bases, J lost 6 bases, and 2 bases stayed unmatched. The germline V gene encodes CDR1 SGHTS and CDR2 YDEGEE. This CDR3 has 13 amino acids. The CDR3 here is CASSLRLANEQFF. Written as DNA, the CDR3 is TGTGCCAGCAGCTTACGACTAGCCAATGAGCAGTTCTTC.

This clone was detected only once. The CDR3 loop is CSVVAGGTGELFF. The DNA for the CDR3 is TGCAGCGTTGTAGCGGGAGGGACCGGGGAGCTGTTTTTT. This sequence joins TRBV29-1 and TRBJ2-2, with 11 positions matching TRBD2. V trimming: 4 bases; J trimming: 5 bases; junction bases outside the gene matches: 0. Per germline, CDR1 SQVTM and CDR2 ANQGSEA. The CDR3 loop spans 13 amino acids.

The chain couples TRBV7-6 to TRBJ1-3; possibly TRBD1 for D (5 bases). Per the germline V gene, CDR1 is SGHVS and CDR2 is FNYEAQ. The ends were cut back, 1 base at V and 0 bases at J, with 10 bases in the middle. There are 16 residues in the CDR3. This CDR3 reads CASSLGQLTSGNTIYF. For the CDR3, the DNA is TGTGCCAGCAGCTTAGGACAGTTAACCTCTGGAAACACCATATATTTT. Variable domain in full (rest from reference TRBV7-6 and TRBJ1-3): GAGVSQSPRYKVTKRGQDVALRCDPISGHVSLYWYRQALGQGPEFLTYFNYEAQQDKSGLPNDRFSAERPEGSISTLTIQRTEQRDSAMYRCASSLGQLTSGNTIYFGEGSWLTVV.

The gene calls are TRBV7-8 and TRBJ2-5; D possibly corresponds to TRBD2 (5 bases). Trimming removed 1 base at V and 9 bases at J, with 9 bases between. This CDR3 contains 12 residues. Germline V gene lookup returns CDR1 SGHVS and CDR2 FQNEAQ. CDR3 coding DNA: TGTGCCAGCAGCTTAGTGTCCGGGGCCCAGTACTTC. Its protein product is CASSLVSGAQYF.

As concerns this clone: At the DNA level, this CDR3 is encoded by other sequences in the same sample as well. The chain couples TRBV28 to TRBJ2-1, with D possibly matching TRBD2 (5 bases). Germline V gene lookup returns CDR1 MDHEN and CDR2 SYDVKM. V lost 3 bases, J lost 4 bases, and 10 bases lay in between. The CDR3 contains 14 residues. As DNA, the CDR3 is TGTGCCAGCAGTTTCAGGAGAGGGTACAATGAGCAGTTCTTC. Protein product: CASSFRRGYNEQFF. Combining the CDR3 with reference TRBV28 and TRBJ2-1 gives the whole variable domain DVKVTQSSRYLVKRTGEKVFLECVQDMDHENMFWYRQDPGLGLRLIYFSYDVKMKEKGDIPEGYSVSREKKERFSLILESASTNQTSMYLCASSFRRGYNEQFFGPGTRLTVL.

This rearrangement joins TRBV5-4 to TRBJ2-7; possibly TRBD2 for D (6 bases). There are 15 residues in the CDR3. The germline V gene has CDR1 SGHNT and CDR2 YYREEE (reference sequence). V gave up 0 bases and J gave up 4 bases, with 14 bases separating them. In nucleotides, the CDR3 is TGTGCCAGCAGCTTGGGTAGCGGTTCTTTTTACGAGCAGTACTTC. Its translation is CASSLGSGSFYEQYF.

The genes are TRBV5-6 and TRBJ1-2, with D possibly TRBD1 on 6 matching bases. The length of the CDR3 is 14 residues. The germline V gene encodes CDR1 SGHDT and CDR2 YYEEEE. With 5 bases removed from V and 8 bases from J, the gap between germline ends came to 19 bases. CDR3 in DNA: TGTGCCAGCAGTTACCGGACAGCTACTTCGGGCTACACCTTC. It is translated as CASSYRTATSGYTF.

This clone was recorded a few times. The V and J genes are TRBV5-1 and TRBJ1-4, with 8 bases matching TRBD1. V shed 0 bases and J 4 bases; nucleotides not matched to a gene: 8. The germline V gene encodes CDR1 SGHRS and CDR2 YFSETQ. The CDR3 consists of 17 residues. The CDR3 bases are TGCGCCAGCAGCTTGGAAGGTGGACAGGGTATTAATGAAAAACTGTTTTTT. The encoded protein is CASSLEGGQGINEKLFF.

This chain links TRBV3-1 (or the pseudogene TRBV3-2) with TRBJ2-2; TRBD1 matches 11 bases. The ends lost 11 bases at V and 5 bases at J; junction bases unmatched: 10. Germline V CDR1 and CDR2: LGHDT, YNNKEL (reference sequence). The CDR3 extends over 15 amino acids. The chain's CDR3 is CAPTGTGGRTGELFF. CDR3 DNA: TGTGCCCCCACTGGGACAGGGGGTAGGACCGGGGAGCTGTTTTTT.

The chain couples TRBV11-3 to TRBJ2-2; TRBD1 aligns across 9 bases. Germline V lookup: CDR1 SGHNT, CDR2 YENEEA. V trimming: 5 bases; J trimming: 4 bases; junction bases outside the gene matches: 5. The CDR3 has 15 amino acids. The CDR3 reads CASSPGTGPTGELFF. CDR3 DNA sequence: TGTGCCAGCAGCCCCGGGACAGGGCCCACCGGGGAGCTGTTTTTT.

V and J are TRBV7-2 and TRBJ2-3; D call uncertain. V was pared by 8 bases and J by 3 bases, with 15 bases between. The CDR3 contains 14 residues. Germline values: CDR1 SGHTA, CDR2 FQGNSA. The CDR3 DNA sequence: TGTGCCAGCGACACCTGGGCAGGAACAGATACGCAGTATTTT. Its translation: CASDTWAGTDTQYF.